A single sample gave rise to the 17 T cell receptor beta chains below, sequenced in a study of long-term antiretroviral therapy in people with HIV. They ran version v3.0 of the immunoSEQ assay at survey level. Here immunoSEQ multiplex PCR was the method, and the copy in TCRdb shows in-frame clones only, minus some. Of fewer than 40,000 clones in the sample, approximately 87% were seen once. Specimen: unsorted PBMCs, collected 1.2 years after starting antiretroviral therapy. Source of these receptors: a woman between 45 and 65 years old with HIV.

As DNA, the CDR3 is TGTGCCAGCAGCTTAAGCCGCGACAGTTACACCGGGGAGCTGTTTTTT. Protein: CASSLSRDSYTGELFF. The chain links TRBV7-8 to TRBJ2-2; weak D call: TRBD1 (5 bases). V was pared by 2 bases and J by 3 bases, with 13 bases between. Germline V lookup: CDR1 SGHVS, CDR2 FQNEAQ. This CDR3 is built from 16 residues.

The chain recombines TRBV25-1 with TRBJ1-2; the D is unclear. CDR1 is MGHDK and CDR2 is SYGVNS in the germline V gene. The V end was cut by 6 bases, the J end by 4 bases, with 9 bases between. The CDR3 consists of 12 residues. Written as DNA, the CDR3 is TGTGCCAGCAGGGAAGGTCTCTATGGCTACACCTTC. Its translation is CASREGLYGYTF.

The CDR3 DNA reads TGTGCCAGCAGCTTAGACTCGGGACTAGCGGGCAATGAGCAGTTCTTC. Translating gives CASSLDSGLAGNEQFF. The chain links TRBV7-8 to TRBJ2-1; 12 bases align to TRBD2. Germline V gene data show CDR1 as SGHVS and CDR2 as FQNEAQ. The CDR3 loop spans 16 amino acids. The ends lost 1 base at V and 6 bases at J; junction bases unmatched: 4. Using reference TRBV7-8 and TRBJ2-1 for the parts outside the CDR3, the full variable domain is GAGVSQSPRYKVAKRGQDVALRCDPISGHVSLFWYQQALGQGPEFLTYFQNEAQLDKSGLPSDRFFAERPEGSVSTLKIQRTQQEDSAVYLCASSLDSGLAGNEQFFGPGTRLTVL.

The rearrangement links TRBV7-6 to TRBJ1-1; a possible D gene is TRBD1 (6 bases). The CDR3 has 13 amino acids. V lost 5 bases to trimming and J lost 7 bases, with 14 bases between them. The germline V gene has CDR1 SGHVS and CDR2 FNYEAQ. CDR3 in DNA: TGTGCCAGCAGCAGAGGGGGGGTTCATGAAGCTTTCTTT. Amino acids: CASSRGGVHEAFF.

The J gene is TRBJ1-2, the V gene TRBV11-2; D possibly corresponds to TRBD1 (5 bases). V was pared by 0 bases and J by 0 bases, with 8 bases between. The V gene's germline CDR1 is SGHAT and CDR2 FQNNGV. CDR3 size: 15 residues. The CDR3 loop reads CASSLDRGANYGYTF. As DNA, the CDR3 is TGTGCCAGCAGCTTAGACCGGGGGGCTAACTATGGCTACACCTTC.

The chain carries TRBV19 and TRBJ1-1, with D perhaps matching TRBD1 (6 bases). The ends were cut back, 6 bases at V and 1 base at J, with 15 bases in the middle. The CDR3 consists of 15 residues. Germline V gives CDR1 LNHDA, CDR2 SQIVND (reference sequence). As DNA, the CDR3 is TGTGCCAGTAGCGACACAGGGAGGGGGAACACTGAAGCTTTCTTT. This codes for CASSDTGRGNTEAFF.

This chain uses TRBV29-1 with TRBJ2-3, with 9 bases lining up with TRBD2. V was pared by 4 bases and J by 3 bases, with 5 bases of the junction left unmatched. The length of the CDR3 is 14 residues. The germline CDR1 and CDR2 sequences are SQVTM and ANQGSEA. The CDR3, as DNA: TGCAGCGTTGCCCGCGGGGGGGAGACAGATACGCAGTATTTT. Residues: CSVARGGETDTQYF.

The genes are TRBV6-1 and TRBJ2-3; 8 nucleotides line up with TRBD1. Losses at the gene ends were 4 bases for V and 1 base for J; bases not matched to a gene: 7. Germline V gene sequence: CDR1 MNHNS, CDR2 SASEGT. This CDR3 contains 16 residues. CDR3 protein: CASSVFAGGGTDTQYF. The CDR3 nucleotides are TGTGCCAGCAGTGTTTTTGCAGGGGGCGGCACAGATACGCAGTATTTT.

This clone was seen only once. The CDR3 sequence: CSVVGASYEQYF. CDR3 DNA sequence: TGCAGCGTTGTAGGGGCCTCCTACGAGCAGTACTTC. This sequence joins TRBV29-1 and TRBJ2-7; perhaps TRBD1 as D (5 bases). This CDR3 is built from 12 residues. Deletions cut 4 bases from V and 0 bases from J, with 7 bases between. From germline, CDR1 is SQVTM and CDR2 ANQGSEA.

Note on this clone: The junction does not match germline at one end; this may be a read error. The chain carries TRBV7-7 and TRBJ2-2, with 7 bases that match TRBD1. The CDR3 has 14 amino acids. CDR1 SSHAT and CDR2 FNYEAQ come from the germline V gene (reference sequence). CDR3 loop: CASSGDSDTGELFF. In DNA, the CDR3 is TGTGCTAGCAGTGGGGACAGCGACACCGGGGAGCTGTTTTTT.

The chain uses TRBV5-1 and TRBJ1-1; D may be TRBD1 (5 bases). Germline loops: CDR1 SGHRS, CDR2 YFSETQ. The CDR3 contains 15 residues. V lost 3 bases and J 5 bases, leaving 17 bases between the germline ends. The CDR3 reads CASSWDGPRGTEAFF. For the CDR3, the DNA is TGCGCCAGCAGCTGGGACGGCCCTCGGGGGACTGAAGCTTTCTTT.

V is TRBV19 and J is TRBJ2-7; TRBD2 might be the D (5 bases). The CDR3 runs 13 residues. V lost 2 bases, J lost 6 bases, and 11 bases lay in between. Germline CDR1 and CDR2: LNHDA and SQIVND (reference sequence). The CDR3 sequence: CASSISPRGEQYF. The CDR3 region has the DNA TGTGCCAGTAGTATATCCCCCCGGGGCGAGCAGTACTTC.

The chain recombines TRBV9 with TRBJ2-5, with D perhaps matching TRBD2 (5 bases). Germline V gene lookup returns CDR1 SGDLS and CDR2 YYNGEE. Trimming removed 0 bases at V and 2 bases at J, with 20 bases between. The CDR3 totals 18 residues. This CDR3 is CASSVGPGLPTGQETQYF. The DNA for the CDR3 is TGTGCCAGCAGCGTAGGCCCGGGTCTCCCTACGGGGCAAGAGACCCAGTACTTC.

This chain connects TRBV5-1 to TRBJ1-2, with D possibly TRBD1 on 6 matching bases. Germline lookup yields CDR1 SGHRS and CDR2 YFSETQ. V dropped 5 bases and J dropped 3 bases, with 14 bases sitting between them. The CDR3 extends over 14 amino acids. In nucleotides, the CDR3 is TGCGCCAGCAGTCTTTCGGACAGCCACTATGGCTACACCTTC. It specifies CASSLSDSHYGYTF.

CDR3 bases: TGTGCCAGCAGCGCCACCACAGGGGATAGTCAGCCCCAGCATTTT. Translating gives CASSATTGDSQPQHF. The chain links TRBV9 to TRBJ1-5, with TRBD1 matching 7 bases. Germline lookup yields CDR1 SGDLS and CDR2 YYNGEE. V gave up 3 bases and J gave up 6 bases; unmatched junction bases: 9. The CDR3 loop spans 15 amino acids. Full variable domain (outside the CDR3, taken from reference TRBV9 and TRBJ1-5): DSGVTQTPKHLITATGQRVTLRCSPRSGDLSVYWYQQSLDQGLQFLIQYYNGEERAKGNILERFSAQQFPDLHSELNLSSLELGDSALYFCASSATTGDSQPQHFGDGTRLSIL.

The gene calls are TRBV5-6 and TRBJ1-1; D is unresolved. Trimming cost V 0 bases and J 1 base, with 4 bases left between them. The CDR3 is 13 amino acids. In germline, CDR1 is SGHDT, CDR2 YYEEEE. Here the CDR3 reads CASSLAGNTEAFF. The DNA of the CDR3 is TGTGCCAGCAGCTTGGCAGGGAACACTGAAGCTTTCTTT.

This chain uses TRBV5-1 with TRBJ1-3; 9 nucleotides line up with TRBD1. The CDR3 extends over 16 amino acids. The junction had 3 bases not matched to a gene; V was cut back by 0 bases and J by 2 bases. Germline lookup yields CDR1 SGHRS and CDR2 YFSETQ. CDR3 nucleotide sequence: TGCGCCAGCAGCTTGGGTTGGACAGGGGCTGGAAACACCATATATTTT. This sequence encodes CASSLGWTGAGNTIYF.